This T cell receptor beta chain was captured by sequencing in a study of blood T cell repertoires in COVID-19. Background on the study: Sites in the United States, Italy and Spain provided acute and convalescent COVID-19 samples. Nucleic acid was either cDNA or gDNA, and it came from T cells, B-cell-depleted T cells, or PBMCs.

CDR3 length: 14 residues. Trimming removed 2 bases from V and 10 bases from J, with 17 bases in between. Germline loops: CDR1 MNHEY, CDR2 SMNVEV (reference sequence). Profiling relied on immunoSEQ multiplex PCR, and the TCRdb table lists in-frame clones only, not all of them. The sample has roughly 110,000 clones; approximately 85% are singletons. The rearrangement uses TRBV27 and TRBJ1-1; tentatively, D is TRBD1 (6 bases). The sequencing input was peripheral blood. The receptor was isolated from a woman aged 60-75 years with COVID-19, enrolled during active disease. CDR3 in amino acids: CASSLTGVGARAFF. Written as DNA, the CDR3 is TGTGCCAGCAGTTTAACTGGAGTGGGGGCGCGAGCTTTCTTT.